The next 4 T cell receptor beta chains were all read from a single sample in a study of neurological immune-mediated disorders (dated by TCRdb to 2018 to 2020). Library prep was done by 5' RACE. Sequenced using an Illumina HiSeq 2500. TCRdb reanalyzed the raw reads on its own, using fastp at Q25 for trimming and MiXCR for clone calling, and kept in-frame beta chains. One record per CDR3 amino acid sequence lists the most common genes and DNA. This sample lists some 65,000 distinct CDR3 sequences; around 5% were detected once. Approximately 2.8% of the sample is held by the ten biggest clonotypes. The sequenced material came from PBMCs. The receptors were gathered from a woman younger than 45 with multiple sclerosis.

This clonotype was detected ten times or more. In nucleotides, the CDR3 is TGTGCCAGCAGTGAAACAAGTCTGAACACTGAAGCTTTCTTT. It translates to CASSETSLNTEAFF. This sequence joins TRBV25-1 and TRBJ1-1; the D is unclear. CDR3 size: 14 residues. Trimming removed 2 bases at V and 0 bases at J, with 7 bases between. The germline V gene encodes CDR1 MGHDK and CDR2 SYGVNS.

This clonotype came up many times. The J gene is TRBJ2-2, the V gene TRBV5-1, with D possibly being TRBD2 (5 bases). The CDR3 is 15 residues long. The germline gives CDR1 SGHRS, CDR2 YFSETQ. V lost 7 bases to trimming and J lost 6 bases, with 19 bases between them. The CDR3 spells CASGDPGNSAGELFF. As DNA, the CDR3 is TGCGCCAGCGGAGATCCGGGAAATAGCGCCGGGGAGCTGTTTTTT.

This clonotype was detected ten times or more. The V call is TRBV5-1, the J call TRBJ2-1; weak D call: TRBD2 (5 bases). Deletions cut 0 bases from V and 8 bases from J, with 9 bases between. Germline values: CDR1 SGHRS, CDR2 YFSETQ. The CDR3 extends over 13 amino acids. The CDR3 DNA reads as TGCGCCAGCAGCTTGGTTCTAGCCGATGAGCAGTTCTTC. Its translation: CASSLVLADEQFF.

In its sample, this clonotype was seen many times. The chain links TRBV5-1 to TRBJ2-7; D might be TRBD1 (6 bases). Trimming took 5 bases from V and 1 from J, leaving 10 bases between them. CDR1 is SGHRS, CDR2 YFSETQ, per germline. The CDR3 consists of 13 residues. The CDR3 sequence is CASRETGSYEQYF. The CDR3 nucleotides are TGCGCCAGCAGGGAGACAGGATCCTACGAGCAGTACTTC.